One sample yielded the 30 T cell receptor beta chains listed below, sequenced in a study of CD8+ T cells in alopecia areata. In each case, RNA was isolated and then reverse transcribed into cDNA as the sequencing template. Produced via immunoSEQ multiplex PCR; TCRdb's table is partial and in-frame only. Of 70,000 to 95,000 clones listed, 45% to 60% are singletons. The sample comprised NKG2D-high CD8+ T cells sorted from blood. All receptors come from a human donor with alopecia areata.

The chain carries TRBV28 and TRBJ2-3; the match to TRBD1 covers 10 bases. CDR1 is MDHEN and CDR2 is SYDVKM in the germline V gene. The CDR3 runs to 16 residues. After removal of 8 bases from V and 4 bases from J, the junction contained 12 bases not matched to a gene. In DNA, the CDR3 is TGTGCCAGCTCTACCCCCGGGACAGGGGCCCCAGATACGCAGTATTTT. Protein sequence: CASSTPGTGAPDTQYF.

V usage is TRBV29-1 and J usage is TRBJ1-1; D not resolved. CDR3 length equals 17 residues. Trimming took 3 bases from V and 0 from J, leaving 20 bases between them. In germline, CDR1 is SQVTM, CDR2 ANQGSEA. CDR3 sequence reads: CSVDFGLFLFLNTEAFF. DNA for the CDR3: TGCAGCGTTGATTTTGGTCTTTTCCTTTTCCTGAACACTGAAGCTTTCTTT.

V usage is TRBV28 and J usage is TRBJ2-5; 8 bases agree with TRBD1. Germline V gene data show CDR1 as MDHEN and CDR2 as SYDVKM. This CDR3 is built from 14 residues. J lost 2 bases, V lost 6 bases, and 5 bases had no gene match. The CDR3: CASRSTGGQETQYF. For the CDR3, the DNA is TGTGCCAGCAGAAGTACAGGGGGACAAGAGACCCAGTACTTC. Variable domain in full (rest from reference TRBV28 and TRBJ2-5): DVKVTQSSRYLVKRTGEKVFLECVQDMDHENMFWYRQDPGLGLRLIYFSYDVKMKEKGDIPEGYSVSREKKERFSLILESASTNQTSMYLCASRSTGGQETQYFGPGTRLLVL.

The V and J genes are TRBV25-1 and TRBJ2-7; possibly TRBD1 for D (7 bases). The CDR3 sequence is 15 residues long. Germline V gene lookup returns CDR1 MGHDK and CDR2 SYGVNS. With 8 bases removed from V and 0 bases from J, the gap between germline ends came to 17 bases. The CDR3 DNA reads as TGTGCCAGCGAACCCTCAGGGGGAGGCTCCTACGAGCAGTACTTC. Encoded protein: CASEPSGGGSYEQYF.

In its sample, this clone was seen a few times. The chain carries TRBV29-1 and TRBJ1-2; 8 nucleotides align to TRBD1. J was trimmed by 6 bases and V by 0 bases; bases with no gene match: 6. Germline V CDR1 and CDR2: SQVTM, ANQGSEA. The CDR3 contains 14 residues. CDR3 sequence: CSVEDSGQGHGYTF. For the CDR3, the DNA is TGCAGCGTTGAAGATTCCGGACAGGGTCATGGCTACACCTTC.

This clone was seen more than once but under ten times. The chain uses TRBV5-1 and TRBJ2-7; no reliable D call. The CDR3 length is 13 residues. Germline V CDR1 and CDR2: SGHRS, YFSETQ. The V end lost 0 bases, the J end lost 6 bases, and 10 bases lay between the germline ends. CDR3: CASSLAQSSEQYF. In DNA form, the CDR3 reads TGCGCCAGCAGCTTGGCCCAGTCTAGCGAGCAGTACTTC. Complete variable domain (other parts from reference TRBV5-1 and TRBJ2-7): KAGVTQTPRYLIKTRGQQVTLSCSPISGHRSVSWYQQTPGQGLQFLFEYFSETQRNKGNFPGRFSGRQFSNSRSEMNVSTLELGDSALYLCASSLAQSSEQYFGPGTRLTVT.

This chain links TRBV20-1 with TRBJ2-7; D is ambiguous. The CDR3 consists of 10 residues. Per the germline V gene, CDR1 is DFQATT and CDR2 is SNEGSKA (reference sequence). With 6 bases removed from V and 7 bases from J, the gap between germline ends came to 10 bases. CDR3 DNA sequence: TGCAGTGCCAGAATTGTGGAGCAGTACTTC. It codes for CSARIVEQYF.

This clone was recorded a few times. The chain uses TRBV28 and TRBJ2-2; 7 positions agree with TRBD2. This CDR3 spans 14 amino acids. V was pared by 6 bases and J by 6 bases, with 7 bases of the junction left unmatched. The germline CDR1 and CDR2 sequences are MDHEN and SYDVKM. CDR3 sequence (DNA): TGTGCCAGCAGGCACTCCGGGGGGTCCGGGGAGCTGTTTTTT. This encodes CASRHSGGSGELFF.

V and J are TRBV27 and TRBJ2-5; no clear D gene. V was shortened by 8 bases and J by 4 bases, with 8 bases between the two germline ends. Germline V gene data show CDR1 as MNHEY and CDR2 as SMNVEV (reference sequence). The CDR3 extends over 11 amino acids. This CDR3 reads CASGWGETQYF. CDR3 sequence (DNA): TGTGCCAGCGGTTGGGGAGAGACCCAGTACTTC.

The chain combines TRBV5-1 with TRBJ2-7, with D tentatively TRBD2 (6 bases). The CDR3 consists of 14 residues. Trimming stripped 4 bases from V and 2 bases from J, with 13 bases between. Germline V CDR1 and CDR2: SGHRS, YFSETQ. The CDR3 is CASSKWDLTYEQYF. In nucleotides, the CDR3 is TGCGCCAGCAGCAAATGGGACTTAACCTACGAGCAGTACTTC.

This clone was counted a few times. The chain combines TRBV9 with TRBJ2-7; 8 nucleotides line up with TRBD2. Germline values: CDR1 SGDLS, CDR2 YYNGEE. The CDR3 has 14 residues. The trim removed 4 bases at V and 0 bases at J, leaving 3 bases unmatched. The DNA of the CDR3 is TGTGCCAGCAGCCAGGCGGGAGGCTCCTACGAGCAGTACTTC. Its translation is CASSQAGGSYEQYF.

The chain links TRBV11-2 to TRBJ2-3, with TRBD1 identical over 8 bases. The CDR3 spans 15 residues. With 5 bases clipped from V and 6 bases from J, the junction kept 10 bases outside the gene matches. In germline, CDR1 is SGHAT, CDR2 FQNNGV. CDR3 sequence: CASSPSPGGLDTQYF. CDR3 DNA sequence: TGTGCCAGCAGCCCCTCACCAGGGGGCTTGGATACGCAGTATTTT.

The chain recombines TRBV29-1 with TRBJ1-2, with 8 bases fitting TRBD1. The V and J ends lost 3 bases and 7 bases, in that order; junction bases with no gene match: 7. The germline gives CDR1 SQVTM, CDR2 ANQGSEA. The CDR3 covers 13 residues. CDR3 amino acids: CSVDEGQDAGYTF. The CDR3 nucleotides read TGCAGCGTTGACGAGGGACAGGACGCTGGCTACACCTTC.

V gene TRBV2 combines with J gene TRBJ1-4, with D uncertain. Germline values: CDR1 SNHLY, CDR2 FYNNEI. The CDR3 length is 12 residues. V lost 10 bases to trimming and J lost 2 bases, with 8 bases between them. CDR3 region: CATAPTNEKLFF. The DNA for the CDR3 is TGTGCCACCGCCCCGACTAATGAAAAACTGTTTTTT.

The V and J genes are TRBV5-1 and TRBJ2-5; 7 bases are a match to TRBD2. J gave up 1 base and V 0 bases, and 6 bases lay outside the gene matches. Germline values: CDR1 SGHRS, CDR2 YFSETQ. There are 16 residues in the CDR3. CDR3 nucleotides: TGCGCCAGCAGCTTGGCGGTAGCGGGTATCCAAGAGACCCAGTACTTC. It yields the protein CASSLAVAGIQETQYF.

The rearrangement joins TRBV7-9 to TRBJ2-2; 10 bases agree with TRBD2. Trimming cost V 7 bases and J 4 bases; bases outside gene matches: 9. CDR3 length equals 16 residues. Germline lookup yields CDR1 SEHNR and CDR2 FQNEAQ (reference sequence). The CDR3 here is CASIPLAGERTGELFF. The CDR3 bases are TGTGCCAGCATCCCCCTAGCGGGGGAGCGCACCGGGGAGCTGTTTTTT.

V gene TRBV5-1 combines with J gene TRBJ2-1; no reliable D call. The CDR3 extends over 13 amino acids. Germline V gene lookup returns CDR1 SGHRS and CDR2 YFSETQ. Trimming pared 2 bases from V and 8 bases from J, leaving 11 bases between. This chain's CDR3 is CASSLDSSHEQFF. In DNA, the CDR3 is TGCGCCAGCAGCTTAGACTCCTCCCATGAGCAGTTCTTC.

V and J are TRBV6-5 and TRBJ2-2; D not resolved. This CDR3 has 12 amino acids. Germline-derived CDR1 and CDR2 are MNHEY and SVGAGI. Between the trimmed V and J ends, which lost 4 bases and 6 bases, there was a span of 6 bases. The CDR3 DNA follows: TGTGCCAGCAGTTTGGTGGCCGGGGAGCTGTTTTTT. This codes for CASSLVAGELFF.

This clone was recorded a few times. The chain has TRBV29-1 and TRBJ2-1, with D uncertain. With 4 bases removed from V and 5 bases from J, the gap between germline ends came to 9 bases. The CDR3 extends over 12 amino acids. Germline V gene data show CDR1 as SQVTM and CDR2 as ANQGSEA. DNA for the CDR3: TGCAGCGTTGTCTTCCTAAACAATGAGCAGTTCTTC. It codes for CSVVFLNNEQFF.

Worth noting for this clone: A read error may account for a junction end that differs from germline. Other DNA sequences in the same sample also yield this CDR3. The rearrangement joins TRBV5-1 to TRBJ2-3; perhaps TRBD1 as D (6 bases). Looked up from germline, CDR1 is SGHRS and CDR2 is YFSETQ. The CDR3 spans 16 residues. The CDR3 DNA sequence: TGCGCCAGCAGCCCGATACAGGGTCAGAGCACAGATACGCAATATTTT. This encodes CASSPIQGQSTDTQYF.

This chain links TRBV7-9 with TRBJ2-1, with D perhaps TRBD1 or TRBD2 (5 bases each). V lost 5 bases and J lost 8, with 13 bases in between. Germline assignment: CDR1 SEHNR and CDR2 FQNEAQ (reference sequence). The CDR3 runs to 13 residues. The CDR3 DNA follows: TGTGCCAGCAGCCTGGGGACCCTTGATGAGCAGTTCTTC. Amino acids: CASSLGTLDEQFF.

The rearrangement uses TRBV7-3 and TRBJ2-3, with TRBD2 as a possible D gene (5 bases). Trimming pared 6 bases from V and 1 base from J, leaving 8 bases between. The CDR3 runs to 13 residues. From germline, CDR1 is SGHTA and CDR2 FQGTGA. The CDR3 spells CASRAGGTDTQYF. CDR3 DNA: TGTGCCAGCAGAGCCGGGGGCACAGATACGCAGTATTTT.

This clone was seen more than once but under ten times. The chain combines TRBV18 with TRBJ2-1; TRBD2 matches at 7 bases. The CDR3 has 19 residues. Unmatched junction bases numbered 13, after V lost 0 bases and J lost 2 bases. Germline CDR1 KGHSH, CDR2 LQKENI. CDR3 sequence (DNA): TGTGCCAGCTCACCACCATTGGATCTGGCGGGAGTGGCCTACAATGAGCAGTTCTTC. Protein sequence: CASSPPLDLAGVAYNEQFF.

The genes are TRBV29-1 and TRBJ1-3; 9 bases line up with TRBD1. The V gene end was trimmed by 5 bases and the J gene end by 7 bases; junction bases not matched to a gene: 6. Per the germline V gene, CDR1 is SQVTM and CDR2 is ANQGSEA. The CDR3 covers 13 residues. The CDR3 bases are TGCAGCGTTATGTGGACAGGGGAGAACACCATATATTTT. Translated: CSVMWTGENTIYF.

The chain uses TRBV7-9 and TRBJ2-7; D is uncertain. Germline lookup yields CDR1 SEHNR and CDR2 FQNEAQ (reference sequence). The V end was cut by 4 bases, the J end by 11 bases, with 12 bases between. This CDR3 contains 11 residues. The CDR3 loop reads CASSSLDGKYF. Here the CDR3 DNA reads TGTGCCAGCAGCTCCCTCGATGGAAAGTACTTC.

The genes are TRBV29-1 and TRBJ2-5; D may match TRBD1 or TRBD2 (6 bases each). The CDR3 loop spans 13 amino acids. The V and J ends lost 7 bases and 5 bases respectively, with 17 bases between them. From germline, CDR1 is SQVTM and CDR2 ANQGSEA. This chain's CDR3 is CSAKGGSDETQYF. The CDR3 bases are TGCAGCGCTAAAGGGGGGTCGGACGAGACCCAGTACTTC.

The chain links TRBV2 to TRBJ2-3; the D is unclear. V was trimmed by 10 bases and J by 0 bases, leaving 14 bases between them. The CDR3 loop spans 14 amino acids. The V gene's germline CDR1 is SNHLY and CDR2 FYNNEI. CDR3 sequence (DNA): TGTGCCACCCAGTACACGTCGAGCACAGATACGCAGTATTTT. Protein sequence: CATQYTSSTDTQYF.

The rearrangement links TRBV28 to TRBJ2-5, with 10 bases fitting TRBD2. The CDR3 is made up of 18 amino acids. Germline CDR1 MDHEN, CDR2 SYDVKM. V lost 4 bases and J lost 1; bases outside the gene matches: 12. CDR3 in amino acids: CASSSAPGTSVSQETQYF. The CDR3 bases are TGTGCCAGCAGTTCGGCTCCCGGGACTAGCGTATCCCAAGAGACCCAGTACTTC.

This clone was counted only a few times. The rearrangement joins TRBV27 to TRBJ1-2; D possibly corresponds to TRBD1 (6 bases). Germline CDR1 reads MNHEY; CDR2 reads SMNVEV (reference sequence). The ends were cut back, 10 bases at V and 3 bases at J, with 12 bases in the middle. The CDR3 extends over 12 amino acids. CDR3 residues: CATAGADYGYTF. The CDR3 DNA sequence: TGTGCCACCGCGGGGGCTGACTATGGCTACACCTTC.

The rearrangement links TRBV27 to TRBJ1-2; TRBD1 might be the D (5 bases). Germline V gene sequence: CDR1 MNHEY, CDR2 SMNVEV (reference sequence). CDR3 length: 13 residues. Trimming removed 4 bases at V and 4 bases at J, with 10 bases between. CDR3 in amino acids: CASSSDRTYGYTF. DNA for the CDR3: TGTGCCAGCAGTTCCGACAGAACCTATGGCTACACCTTC.